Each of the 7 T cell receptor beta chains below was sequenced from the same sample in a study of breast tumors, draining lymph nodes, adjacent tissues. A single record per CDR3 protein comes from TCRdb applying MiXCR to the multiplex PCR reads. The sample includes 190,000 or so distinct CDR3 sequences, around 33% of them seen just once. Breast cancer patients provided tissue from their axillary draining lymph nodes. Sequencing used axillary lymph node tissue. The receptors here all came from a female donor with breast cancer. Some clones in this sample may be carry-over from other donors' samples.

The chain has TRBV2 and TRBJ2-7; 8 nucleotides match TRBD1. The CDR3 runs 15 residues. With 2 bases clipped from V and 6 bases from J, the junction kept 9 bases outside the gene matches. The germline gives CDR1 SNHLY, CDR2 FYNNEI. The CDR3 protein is CASSETRTGYLEQYF. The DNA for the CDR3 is TGTGCCAGCAGTGAAACCCGGACAGGGTATCTCGAGCAGTACTTC.

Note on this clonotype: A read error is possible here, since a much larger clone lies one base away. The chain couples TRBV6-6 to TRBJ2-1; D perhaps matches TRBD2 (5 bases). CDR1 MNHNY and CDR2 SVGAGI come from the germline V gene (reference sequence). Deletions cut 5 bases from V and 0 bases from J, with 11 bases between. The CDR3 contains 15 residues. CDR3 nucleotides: TGTGCCAGCAGTCACGGGGAGAGCTCCTACAATGAGCAGTTCTTC. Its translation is CASSHGESSYNEQFF.

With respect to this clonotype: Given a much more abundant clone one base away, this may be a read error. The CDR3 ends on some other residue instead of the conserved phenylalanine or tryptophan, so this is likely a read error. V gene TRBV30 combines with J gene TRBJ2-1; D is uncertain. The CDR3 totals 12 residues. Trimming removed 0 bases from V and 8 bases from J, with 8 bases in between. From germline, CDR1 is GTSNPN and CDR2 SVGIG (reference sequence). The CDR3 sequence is CAWSVQGHEQFL. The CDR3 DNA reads TGTGCCTGGAGTGTACAAGGACATGAGCAGTTCCTC.

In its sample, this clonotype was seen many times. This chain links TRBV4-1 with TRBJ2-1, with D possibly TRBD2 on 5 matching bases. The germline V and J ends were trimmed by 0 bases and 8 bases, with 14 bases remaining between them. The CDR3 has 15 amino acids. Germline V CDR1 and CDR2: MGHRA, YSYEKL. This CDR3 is CASSQDGRMGDEQFF. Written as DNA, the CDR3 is TGCGCCAGCAGCCAAGATGGTCGGATGGGAGATGAGCAGTTCTTC.

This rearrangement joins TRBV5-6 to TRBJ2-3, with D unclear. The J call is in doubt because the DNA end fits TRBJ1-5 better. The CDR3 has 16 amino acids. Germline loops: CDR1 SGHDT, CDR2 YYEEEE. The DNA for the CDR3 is TGTGCCAGCAGCCAGCTCCGCGACTACCCCACTTATACGCAGCATTTT. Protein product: CASSQLRDYPTYTQHF.

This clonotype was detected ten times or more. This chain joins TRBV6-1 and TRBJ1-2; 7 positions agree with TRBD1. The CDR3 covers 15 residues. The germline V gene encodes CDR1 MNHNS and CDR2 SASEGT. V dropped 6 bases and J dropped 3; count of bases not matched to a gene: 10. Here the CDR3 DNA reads TGTGCCAGCAGCCCACAGGGGCACAGGGACTATGGCTACACCTTC. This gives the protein CASSPQGHRDYGYTF.

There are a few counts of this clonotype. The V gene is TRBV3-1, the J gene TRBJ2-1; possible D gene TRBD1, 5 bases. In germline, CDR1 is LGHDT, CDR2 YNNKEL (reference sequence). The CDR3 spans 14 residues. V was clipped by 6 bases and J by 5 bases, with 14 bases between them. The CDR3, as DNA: TGTGCCAGCAGTAGCAGGGTATCGGACAATGAGCAGTTCTTC. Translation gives CASSSRVSDNEQFF.